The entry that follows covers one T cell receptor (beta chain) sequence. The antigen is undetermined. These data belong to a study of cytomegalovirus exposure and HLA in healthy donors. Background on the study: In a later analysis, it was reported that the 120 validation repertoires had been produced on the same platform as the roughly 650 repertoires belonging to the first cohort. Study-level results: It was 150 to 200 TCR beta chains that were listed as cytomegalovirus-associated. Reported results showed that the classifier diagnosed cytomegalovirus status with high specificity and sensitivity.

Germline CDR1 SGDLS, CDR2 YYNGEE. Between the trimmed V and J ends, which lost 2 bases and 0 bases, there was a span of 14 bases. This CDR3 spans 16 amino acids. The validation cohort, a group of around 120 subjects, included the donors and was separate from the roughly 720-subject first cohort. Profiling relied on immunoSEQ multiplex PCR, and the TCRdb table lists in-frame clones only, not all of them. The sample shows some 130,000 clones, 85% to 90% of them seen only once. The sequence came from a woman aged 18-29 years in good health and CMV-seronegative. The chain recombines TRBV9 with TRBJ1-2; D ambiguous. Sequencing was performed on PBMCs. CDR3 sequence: CASSVTVGAANYGYTF. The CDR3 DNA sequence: TGTGCCAGCAGCGTCACAGTGGGAGCCGCTAACTATGGCTACACCTTC. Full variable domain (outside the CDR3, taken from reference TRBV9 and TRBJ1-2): DSGVTQTPKHLITATGQRVTLRCSPRSGDLSVYWYQQSLDQGLQFLIQYYNGEERAKGNILERFSAQQFPDLHSELNLSSLELGDSALYFCASSVTVGAANYGYTFGSGTRLTVV.